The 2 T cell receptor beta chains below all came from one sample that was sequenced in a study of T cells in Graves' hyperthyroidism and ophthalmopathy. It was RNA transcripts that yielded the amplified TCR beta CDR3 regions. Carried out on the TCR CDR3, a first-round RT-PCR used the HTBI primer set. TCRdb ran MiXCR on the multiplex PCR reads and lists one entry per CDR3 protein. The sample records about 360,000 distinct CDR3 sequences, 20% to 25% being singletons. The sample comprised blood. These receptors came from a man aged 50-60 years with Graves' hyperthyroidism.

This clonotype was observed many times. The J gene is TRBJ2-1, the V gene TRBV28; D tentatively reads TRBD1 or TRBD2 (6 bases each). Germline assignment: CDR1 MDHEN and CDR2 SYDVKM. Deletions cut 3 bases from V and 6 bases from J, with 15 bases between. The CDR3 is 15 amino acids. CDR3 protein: CASSFQTSRGNEQFF. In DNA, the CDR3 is TGTGCCAGCAGTTTTCAAACTAGCAGGGGCAATGAGCAGTTCTTC.

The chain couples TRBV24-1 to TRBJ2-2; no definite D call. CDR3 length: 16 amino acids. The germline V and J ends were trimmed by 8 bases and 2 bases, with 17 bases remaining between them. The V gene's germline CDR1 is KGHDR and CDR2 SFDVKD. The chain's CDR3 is CATKDSGFSNTGELFF. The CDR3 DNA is TGTGCCACCAAGGATTCAGGTTTTTCAAACACCGGGGAGCTGTTTTTT.